Listed below are T cell receptor beta chains from one sample, sequenced in a study of blood T cell repertoires in COVID-19. Sequenced by immunoSEQ multiplex PCR; TCRdb stores in-frame clones only, minus some. The table records about 120,000 clones, approximately 87% of them present only once. Sequencing input: peripheral blood. These receptors were taken from a woman between 65 and 79 years old with acute or convalescent COVID-19. The CDR3 runs from the conserved cysteine through the conserved F or W. D genes are given only for firm matches. Clone size is shown for a subset of rows, as once, few, many or a class of expanded clone.

v_call,j_call,d_call,clone_size,cdr3_nt,cdr3_aa
TRBV24-1,TRBJ1-2,-,-,TGTGCCACCAGTGATGACACAGACTATGGCTACACCTTC,CATSDDTDYGYTF
TRBV28,TRBJ1-5,-,-,TGTGCCAGCCACGACAGTTCGATTTTACGAATAGATCAGCCCCAGCATTTT,CASHDSSILRIDQPQHF
TRBV30,TRBJ2-7,TRBD1,-,TGTGCCTGGAGCACAGGGGGCGGGGGCGTCGAGCAGTACTTC,CAWSTGGGGVEQYF
TRBV28,TRBJ1-2,-,-,TGTGCCAGCAGTTCCGTGGAGGGTGGACGACCTGGCTACACCTTC,CASSSVEGGRPGYTF
TRBV6-5,TRBJ1-2,TRBD1,few,TGTGCCAGCAGTTACAACAGGGGGCAGGGCTATGGCTACACCTTC,CASSYNRGQGYGYTF
TRBV30,TRBJ1-5,TRBD1,-,TGTGCCTGGAGTCAGGAGGGGGCCTCTTGGGGCCAGCCCCAGCATTTT,CAWSQEGASWGQPQHF
TRBV7-3,TRBJ2-5,TRBD1,-,TGTGCCAGCAGCAAAGACAGGGGATCAGAGACCCAGTACTTC,CASSKDRGSETQYF
TRBV5-6,TRBJ2-7,-,-,TGTGCCAGCAGCTCCGGACGGGCGGGCTACGAGCAGTACTTC,CASSSGRAGYEQYF
TRBV6-5,TRBJ1-5,-,-,TGTGCCAGCAGCTACACAGGGTCGCAGCCCCAGCATTTT,CASSYTGSQPQHF
TRBV7-9,TRBJ2-7,TRBD1,-,TGTGCCAGCAGCCCACAGGGGGCAAAGTCCTACGAGCAGTACTTC,CASSPQGAKSYEQYF
TRBV4-2,TRBJ1-3,TRBD1,-,TGTGCCAGCAGCCAAGAGGGGACAGTGTCTGGAAACACCATATATTTT,CASSQEGTVSGNTIYF
TRBV27,TRBJ2-1,TRBD1,-,TGTGCCAGCAGCCAACAGGGGAGCTCCTACAATGAGCAGTTCTTC,CASSQQGSSYNEQFF
TRBV28,TRBJ1-2,TRBD1,-,TGTGCCAGCAGTTCGGGACAGCCGGGGTTAGGCTACACCTTC,CASSSGQPGLGYTF
TRBV27,TRBJ1-1,-,-,TGTGCCAGCTGGGCCGGTGCTGAAGCTTTCTTT,CASWAGAEAFF
TRBV19,TRBJ1-4,-,-,TGTGCCAGTACCGCCTCCAGGGTTGCTAATGAAAAACTGTTTTTT,CASTASRVANEKLFF
TRBV30,TRBJ1-2,-,-,TGTGCCTGGATAGAGATAGCTAAATATGGCTACACCTTC,CAWIEIAKYGYTF
TRBV19,TRBJ1-1,-,-,TGTGCCAGTAATCCCCTCGCGGGGGTTGGTGGGGCTTTCTTT,CASNPLAGVGGAFF
TRBV6-6,TRBJ1-5,TRBD1,-,TGTGCCAGCAGTCGCAACAAACCAGGGGGCGGCAATCAGCCCCAGCATTTT,CASSRNKPGGGNQPQHF
TRBV5-1,TRBJ1-4,TRBD1,-,TGCGCCAGCAGCTCCCGGACAGGGGGCCCTACTAATGAAAAACTGTTTTTT,CASSSRTGGPTNEKLFF
TRBV5-4,TRBJ2-7,TRBD1,-,TGTGCCAGCAGCAACCGGGACAGTAACTACGAGCAGTACTTC,CASSNRDSNYEQYF
TRBV5-1,TRBJ1-1,TRBD1,few,TGCGCCAGCAGCTCCTCGGGACAGGCGGGCACTGAAGCTTTCTTT,CASSSSGQAGTEAFF
TRBV30,TRBJ1-5,TRBD1,-,TGTGCCTGGAGTGTTCAGGAGGGGGCCCGATGGCCCCAGCATTTT,CAWSVQEGARWPQHF
TRBV7-2,TRBJ1-5,TRBD1,-,TGTGCCAGCAGTCGCACAGGGGGAAGTGGTAATCAGCCCCAGCATTTT,CASSRTGGSGNQPQHF
TRBV30,TRBJ1-6,TRBD1,-,TGTGCCTCTTGGACAGGGGCGATGTCACCCCTCCACTTT,CASWTGAMSPLHF
TRBV3-1/TRBV3-2,TRBJ2-3,-,-,TGTGCCAGCAGCCTGCAGACAGATACGCAGTATTTT,CASSLQTDTQYF
TRBV10-3,TRBJ2-7,TRBD1,-,TGTGCCATCAGTGAGAGCCGGGACAGGGCCTCCTACGAGCAGTACTTC,CAISESRDRASYEQYF
TRBV12-3/TRBV12-4,TRBJ2-1,TRBD2,-,TGTGCCAGCAGTCAAGGGGAGGGATGGTTCTTC,CASSQGEGWFF
TRBV6-5,TRBJ1-6,-,-,TGTGCCAGCAGTCTGTCGGGTTTCACCCTCCACTTT,CASSLSGFTLHF
TRBV7-3,TRBJ2-2,-,-,TGTGCCAGCAGCACCCGAGGGGGATCCGGGGAGCTGTTTTTT,CASSTRGGSGELFF
TRBV3-1/TRBV3-2,TRBJ1-1,-,-,TGTGCCAGCAGCCAAGAACGTCTGACAAGGTGGAACACTGAAGCTTTCTTT,CASSQERLTRWNTEAFF
TRBV30,TRBJ2-7,-,-,TGTGCCTGGGGACTAACCTACGAGCAGTACTTC,CAWGLTYEQYF
TRBV24-1,TRBJ2-1,-,once,TGTGCCACCAGTGCCACAGAGGAGCAGTTCTTC,CATSATEEQFF
TRBV10-3,TRBJ1-5,-,-,TGTGCCATCAAGGCGGATAGCAATCAGCCCCAGCATTTT,CAIKADSNQPQHF
TRBV18,TRBJ1-1,TRBD1,-,TGTGCCAGCTCACCCTGGGACAGTGAAGCTTTCTTT,CASSPWDSEAFF
TRBV10-3,TRBJ2-5,TRBD2,-,TGTGCCATCAGGGGTTCTGGCGGGGGATTACAAGAGACCCAGTACTTC,CAIRGSGGGLQETQYF
TRBV9,TRBJ2-7,-,-,TGTGCCAGCAGCCCTTCCTCAACAGGTTCCGAGCAGTACTTC,CASSPSSTGSEQYF
TRBV10-3,TRBJ1-2,-,-,TGTGCCATCAGTCTGAGTGGACAGCCTGACTATGGCTACACCTTC,CAISLSGQPDYGYTF
TRBV28,TRBJ1-3,-,-,TGTGGGGCCACTGGAAACACCATATATTTT,CGATGNTIYF
TRBV7-6,TRBJ2-7,-,-,TGTGCCAGCAGCTTATCAGAGGCTTACGAGCAGTACTTC,CASSLSEAYEQYF
TRBV30,TRBJ1-5,-,-,TGTGCCTGGAGTGCCGACAGATCGCAGCCCCAGCATTTT,CAWSADRSQPQHF
TRBV10-3,TRBJ1-5,-,-,TGTGCCATCTCTACAGTCTATAGCAATCAGCCCCAGCATTTT,CAISTVYSNQPQHF
TRBV15,TRBJ1-2,-,-,TGTGCCACCAGCCGGACAGTTAACTATGGCTACACCTTC,CATSRTVNYGYTF
TRBV19,TRBJ1-2,TRBD1,-,TGTGCCAGTAGTAGACAGGGAGGCGGCTACACCTTC,CASSRQGGGYTF
TRBV7-9,TRBJ1-2,-,-,TGTGCCAGCAGTATGACGATGGGCTTTCGGAATGGCTACACCTTC,CASSMTMGFRNGYTF
TRBV18,TRBJ2-5,TRBD2,-,TGTGCCAGCTCCTTATGGACGTTGACTAGCGGGGAGCAAGAGACCCAGTACTTC,CASSLWTLTSGEQETQYF
TRBV30,TRBJ1-5,-,-,TGTGCCTGGAGTCCCTCGGGAGATCAGCCCCAGCATTTT,CAWSPSGDQPQHF
TRBV30,TRBJ2-1,TRBD2,-,TGTGCCTCCATAGCGGGGAGCTCCTACAATGAGCAGTTCTTC,CASIAGSSYNEQFF
TRBV28,TRBJ2-2,TRBD1,-,TGTGCCAGCAGGCGACAGGGGGCCGGGGAGCTGTTTTTT,CASRRQGAGELFF
TRBV20-1,TRBJ2-3,TRBD2,-,TGCAGTGCTGGTGGGGGGCTAGCGGGGGAGCGGGATACGCAGTATTTT,CSAGGGLAGERDTQYF
TRBV11-2,TRBJ2-1,-,-,TGTGCCAGCAGCTTAGGCCGGGTGGACAGTAGGTACAATGAGCAGTTCTTC,CASSLGRVDSRYNEQFF
TRBV10-3,TRBJ2-7,TRBD1,-,TGTGCCATCAGTCTCGGGACAGGGACCTACGAGCAGTACTTC,CAISLGTGTYEQYF
TRBV3-1/TRBV3-2,TRBJ1-1,-,once,TGTGCCAGCAGCCAATCTCCCACAGGGTTGAACACTGAAGCTTTCTTT,CASSQSPTGLNTEAFF
TRBV7-3,TRBJ2-3,TRBD1,-,TGTGCCAGCAGCACCGGGACAGGCACAGATACGCAGTATTTT,CASSTGTGTDTQYF
TRBV7-6,TRBJ1-2,TRBD1,few,TGTGCCAGCAGCCCTTCCGGACAGGGTAACTATGGCTACACCTTC,CASSPSGQGNYGYTF
TRBV24-1,TRBJ2-1,TRBD1,once,TGTGCCACCGGGACAGGGGCCGGCTACAATGAGCAGTTCTTC,CATGTGAGYNEQFF
TRBV5-4,TRBJ1-1,-,-,TGTGCCAGCAGCTTGGCGGGATCAATGAACACTGAAGCTTTCTTT,CASSLAGSMNTEAFF
TRBV19,TRBJ1-1,-,-,TGTGCCAGTAACCGGCCAGGGCAGAACACTGAAGCTTTCTTT,CASNRPGQNTEAFF
TRBV7-9,TRBJ1-5,TRBD1,-,TGTGCCAGCAGCGGACCGGACAGGGAACAGCCCCAGCATTTT,CASSGPDREQPQHF